This passage covers 26 T cell receptor beta chains from one sample sequenced in a study of Ad26.COV2.S vaccination and SARS-CoV-2 variants. Treatment given: approximately 18 received Ad26.COV2.S at low or high dose, single or two shots; several received placebo; per-sample allocation not given. After the first vaccine or placebo injection, samples were drawn on day 63. Some clones are missing from TCRdb's copy, which holds only in-frame ones; the method was immunoSEQ multiplex PCR. The sample lists 450,000 to 550,000 clones, 89% seen once, with over 2% in the top ten. The sample in question was peripheral blood, obtained in a trial of Ad26.COV2.S vaccine versus placebo. All receptors come from a person between 18 and 65 years old who received the Ad26.COV2.S COVID-19 vaccine or a placebo.

The chain carries TRBV28 and TRBJ1-4; possibly TRBD1 for D (5 bases). This CDR3 is 16 amino acids long. Trimming shortened V by 4 bases and J by 5 bases, and 17 bases separated the two germline ends. From germline, CDR1 is MDHEN and CDR2 SYDVKM. CDR3 residues: CASSSSGVSLNEKLFF. As DNA, the CDR3 is TGTGCCAGCAGTTCCTCGGGGGTCTCCCTAAATGAAAAACTGTTTTTT.

CDR3 coding DNA: TGTGCCAGCAGCGTAGAGCAAGAGACAGAGGCCTACGAGCAGTACTTC. Translating gives CASSVEQETEAYEQYF. This chain joins TRBV9 and TRBJ2-7, with D possibly being TRBD1 (5 bases). Per germline, CDR1 SGDLS and CDR2 YYNGEE. The CDR3 has 16 residues. V was trimmed by 0 bases and J by 2 bases, leaving 15 bases between them.

The CDR3 DNA follows: TGTGCTAGTGGTTTGGTACGCGACGGTGAGTATGCCCTGAACACTGAAGCTTTCTTT. Residues: CASGLVRDGEYALNTEAFF. The chain uses TRBV12-5 and TRBJ1-1; no clear D. Trimming stripped 0 bases from V and 0 bases from J, with 20 bases between. This CDR3 spans 19 amino acids. Germline assignment: CDR1 LGHNT and CDR2 FRNRAP.

This clone was counted once. J is TRBJ1-1 and V is TRBV2; 7 bases fit TRBD1. With V trimmed by 6 bases and J by 8 bases, 9 bases remained unmatched. The length of the CDR3 is 13 residues. Per germline, CDR1 SNHLY and CDR2 FYNNEI. CDR3 in DNA: TGTGCCAGCAGCAAGGAAGGGGGCGGAGAAGCTTTCTTT. Amino acids: CASSKEGGGEAFF.

This chain uses TRBV27 with TRBJ2-7, with D possibly TRBD1 on 6 matching bases. The V end lost 0 bases, the J end lost 7 bases, and 13 bases lay between the germline ends. This CDR3 spans 14 amino acids. From germline, CDR1 is MNHEY and CDR2 SMNVEV (reference sequence). The CDR3 DNA sequence: TGTGCCAGCAGTTTATCCCCAGGGGATGGGGAGCAGTACTTC. It yields the protein CASSLSPGDGEQYF.

The CDR3 loop reads CAISEGLAGVETQYF. DNA for the CDR3: TGTGCCATCAGCGAGGGACTAGCGGGAGTGGAGACCCAGTACTTC. The J gene is TRBJ2-5, the V gene TRBV10-3; 14 bases map to TRBD2. V lost 6 bases, J lost 5 bases, and 5 bases stayed unmatched. Germline loops: CDR1 ENHRY, CDR2 SYGVKD. The CDR3 runs 15 residues.

V usage is TRBV7-2 and J usage is TRBJ1-2; the match to TRBD1 covers 7 bases. This CDR3 is built from 15 residues. V trimming: 4 bases; J trimming: 0 bases; junction bases outside the gene matches: 5. Germline V gene lookup returns CDR1 SGHTA and CDR2 FQGNSA. DNA of the CDR3: TGTGCCAGCAGCTCCCAGGGGGGAGCTAACTATGGCTACACCTTC. This codes for CASSSQGGANYGYTF.

This clone came up once. This chain joins TRBV7-9 and TRBJ1-4; TRBD1 aligns across 8 bases. Germline loops: CDR1 SEHNR, CDR2 FQNEAQ (reference sequence). V dropped 3 bases and J dropped 7; count of bases not matched to a gene: 1. The CDR3 extends over 13 amino acids. CDR3 region: CASSFRGLEKLFF. CDR3 bases: TGTGCCAGCAGCTTCAGGGGGCTTGAAAAACTGTTTTTT.

This chain links TRBV4-1 with TRBJ1-5; tentative D call: TRBD1 (5 bases). The CDR3 has 18 residues. Deletions cut 0 bases from V and 5 bases from J, with 20 bases between. Per germline, CDR1 MGHRA and CDR2 YSYEKL. The CDR3 sequence is CASSQDSGGAWRYQPQHF. Here the CDR3 DNA reads TGCGCCAGCAGCCAAGATTCTGGGGGTGCCTGGAGGTATCAGCCCCAGCATTTT.

This clone was seen only a few times. The J gene is TRBJ1-1, the V gene TRBV5-6; D uncertain. Germline CDR1 reads SGHDT; CDR2 reads YYEEEE. Between the trimmed V and J ends, which lost 1 base and 1 base, there was a span of 8 bases. The length of the CDR3 is 14 residues. CDR3 residues: CASSLSAKNTEAFF. The DNA for the CDR3 is TGTGCCAGCAGCTTGTCGGCCAAGAACACTGAAGCTTTCTTT.

The chain uses TRBV4-1 and TRBJ2-1, with unresolved D. In germline, CDR1 is MGHRA, CDR2 YSYEKL. The ends were cut back, 7 bases at V and 4 bases at J, with 8 bases in the middle. The CDR3 length is 12 residues. The CDR3 loop reads CASTSNYNEQFF. CDR3 in DNA: TGCGCCAGCACCTCAAATTACAATGAGCAGTTCTTC.

This clone turned up a few times. The rearrangement links TRBV10-1 to TRBJ2-7; D gene unclear. The length of the CDR3 is 10 residues. The ends were cut back, 10 bases at V and 6 bases at J, with 10 bases in the middle. Looked up from germline, CDR1 is WNHNN and CDR2 is SYGVQD (reference sequence). Written as DNA, the CDR3 is TGCGCCACCCCGGTTTCCGAGCAGTACGTC. Protein: CATPVSEQYV.

CDR3 loop: CASSAREYGYTF. For the CDR3, the DNA is TGTGCCAGCAGTGCCCGGGAGTATGGCTACACCTTC. The rearrangement uses TRBV28 and TRBJ1-2; D gene ambiguous. Trimming stripped 5 bases from V and 5 bases from J, with 9 bases between. This CDR3 comprises 12 residues. Germline V gives CDR1 MDHEN, CDR2 SYDVKM.

V is TRBV5-1 and J is TRBJ2-3; the D is unclear. The ends were cut back, 3 bases at V and 0 bases at J, with 11 bases in the middle. CDR1 and CDR2 (germline): SGHRS, YFSETQ. CDR3 length: 15 amino acids. CDR3 bases: TGCGCCAGCAGCTATCGTGGCAGTAGCACAGATACGCAGTATTTT. Protein product: CASSYRGSSTDTQYF.

The chain couples TRBV6-5 to TRBJ1-1; perhaps TRBD1 as D (6 bases). Germline V gene data show CDR1 as MNHEY and CDR2 as SVGAGI. V lost 6 bases, J lost 5 bases, and 16 bases lay in between. CDR3 length equals 14 residues. CDR3 residues: CASRPSTGPTEAFF. The CDR3 DNA reads as TGTGCCAGCAGACCCTCCACAGGGCCAACTGAAGCTTTCTTT.

CDR3 DNA: TGTGCCAGCAGCCCTAATGGGGGACCCGTGAACACTGAAGCTTTCTTT. This gives the protein CASSPNGGPVNTEAFF. The V and J genes are TRBV5-4 and TRBJ1-1; TRBD1 is a possible D gene (5 bases). Trimming removed 4 bases from V and 0 bases from J, with 16 bases in between. The CDR3 is made up of 16 amino acids. Germline loops: CDR1 SGHNT, CDR2 YYREEE (reference sequence).

CDR3 amino acids: CASTGGSHYYGYTF. The DNA for the CDR3 is TGTGCCAGCACCGGCGGTAGCCACTACTATGGCTACACCTTC. The chain recombines TRBV28 with TRBJ1-2; D remains ambiguous. The CDR3 length is 14 residues. Trimming pared 7 bases from V and 3 bases from J, leaving 15 bases between. Germline loops: CDR1 MDHEN, CDR2 SYDVKM.

This clone was counted only a few times. This chain connects TRBV12-3 or TRBV12-4 to TRBJ2-3; D gene uncertain. The CDR3 is made up of 12 amino acids. Trimming cost V 7 bases and J 8 bases, with 13 bases left between them. CDR3 amino acids: CASTSSRGTQYF. The CDR3 DNA is TGTGCCAGCACATCCTCGCGCGGTACGCAGTATTTT.

The rearrangement uses TRBV6-5 and TRBJ1-3; D not resolved. The V gene lost 3 bases and the J gene lost 7 bases, with 4 bases spanning the gap. CDR1 MNHEY and CDR2 SVGAGI come from the germline V gene. The CDR3 runs 11 residues. The CDR3 DNA reads TGTGCCAGCAGTTATGCTAACACCATATATTTT. Protein: CASSYANTIYF.

The chain employs TRBV2 and TRBJ1-2, with D perhaps TRBD1 (5 bases). The CDR3 has 12 amino acids. Germline V gene data show CDR1 as SNHLY and CDR2 as FYNNEI. V was clipped by 4 bases and J by 7 bases, with 10 bases between them. The CDR3 bases are TGTGCCAGCAGTGCATCGGGGCTTGGCTACACCTTC. Its protein product is CASSASGLGYTF.

The rearrangement joins TRBV4-3 to TRBJ1-2; 7 nucleotides agree with TRBD1. CDR3 length: 13 amino acids. In germline, CDR1 is LGHNA, CDR2 YSLEER. The V segment lost 3 bases and the J segment 2 bases; nucleotides outside the gene matches: 0. The CDR3 DNA reads as TGCGCCAGCAGCCAGGGACAGAACTATGGCTACACCTTC. It yields the protein CASSQGQNYGYTF.

The table lists this clone with a count of one. V is TRBV18 and J is TRBJ2-1; D is unclear. The ends were cut back, 8 bases at V and 10 bases at J, with 15 bases in the middle. The CDR3 is made up of 12 amino acids. Germline-derived CDR1 and CDR2 are KGHSH and LQKENI. CDR3 in amino acids: CASRDRVGEQFF. CDR3 nucleotides: TGTGCCAGCCGCGACCGGGTTGGCGAGCAGTTCTTC.

CDR3 nucleotides: TGTGCCAGCAGCTTGGGGGGACTGAGGTGGTACGAGCAGTACGTC. Its translation is CASSLGGLRWYEQYV. This chain links TRBV5-5 with TRBJ2-7; TRBD2 is a possible D gene (6 bases). This CDR3 has 15 amino acids. Between the trimmed V and J ends, which lost 0 bases and 4 bases, there was a span of 14 bases. The germline CDR1 and CDR2 sequences are SGHKS and YYEKEE (reference sequence).

V is TRBV6-2 or TRBV6-3 and J is TRBJ2-5, with D tentatively TRBD1 (6 bases). CDR3 size: 14 residues. The V gene's germline CDR1 is MNHEY and CDR2 SVGEGT. Trimming cost V 2 bases and J 3 bases, with 10 bases left between them. DNA for the CDR3: TGTGCCAGCAGTTACCTGGGGGCAGAAGAGACCCAGTACTTC. The encoded protein is CASSYLGAEETQYF.

V is TRBV19 and J is TRBJ2-5, with D hard to call. The V gene lost 2 bases and the J gene lost 5 bases, with 12 bases spanning the gap. CDR1 and CDR2 from the germline V gene are LNHDA and SQIVND (reference sequence). The CDR3 runs 14 residues. Here the CDR3 DNA reads TGTGCCAGTAGTATATCGGCCGTCGGGGAGACCCAGTACTTC. This gives the protein CASSISAVGETQYF.

This rearrangement joins TRBV7-2 to TRBJ2-3; 7 positions agree with TRBD2. The germline gives CDR1 SGHTA, CDR2 FQGNSA. V gave up 0 bases and J gave up 2 bases; unmatched junction bases: 2. The length of the CDR3 is 15 residues. For the CDR3, the DNA is TGTGCCAGCAGCTTAGCTAGCGGGCTCACAGATACGCAGTATTTT. Its translation is CASSLASGLTDTQYF. Complete variable domain (other parts from reference TRBV7-2 and TRBJ2-3): GAGVSQSPSNKVTEKGKDVELRCDPISGHTALYWYRQSLGQGLEFLIYFQGNSAPDKSGLPSDRFSAERTGGSVSTLTIQRTQQEDSAVYLCASSLASGLTDTQYFGPGTRLTVL.